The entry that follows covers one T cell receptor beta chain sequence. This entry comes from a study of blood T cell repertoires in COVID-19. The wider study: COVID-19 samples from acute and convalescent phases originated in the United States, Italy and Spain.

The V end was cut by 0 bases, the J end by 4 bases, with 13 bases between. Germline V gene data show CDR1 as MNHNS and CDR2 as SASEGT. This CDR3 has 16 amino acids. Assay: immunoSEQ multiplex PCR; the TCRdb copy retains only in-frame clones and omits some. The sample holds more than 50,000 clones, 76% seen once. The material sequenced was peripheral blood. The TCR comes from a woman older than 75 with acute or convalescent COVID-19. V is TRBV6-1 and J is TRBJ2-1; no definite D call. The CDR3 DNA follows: TGTGCCAGCAGTGAAGCCCGACTCCAGCGTTACAATGAGCAGTTCTTC. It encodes CASSEARLQRYNEQFF.